The rows below give T cell receptor beta chains drawn from one sample of a study of stem cell transplantation in POMP-related autoinflammatory disease. Here immunoSEQ multiplex PCR was the method, and the copy in TCRdb shows in-frame clones only, minus some. The sample lists approximately 65,000 clones, approximately 91% occurring once. Specimen: CD4+ T cells from PBMCs, collected after stem cell transplantation. Every receptor here comes from a human patient with POMP-related autoinflammation and immune dysregulation (PRAID). Certain T cells may be donor cells from the graft. Both conserved end residues are part of each CDR3. D genes are given only for firm matches. Part of the rows lack a size; the others show once, few, many or a class for expanded clones.

D	V	J	size	DNA	CDR3
TRBD1	TRBV4-1	TRBJ1-3	-	TGCGCCAGCAGCCAACGACAGGGGGTTGGAAACACCATATATTTT	CASSQRQGVGNTIYF
TRBD2	TRBV4-1	TRBJ2-7	-	TGCGCCAGCAGCCAAGGCGGGAGGGCTTACGAGCAGTACTTC	CASSQGGRAYEQYF
-	TRBV6-1	TRBJ2-3	-	TGTGCCAGCAGTGATGTAGCTAGCACAGATACGCAGTATTTT	CASSDVASTDTQYF
-	TRBV4-2	TRBJ2-1	-	TGTGCCAGCAGCAGGTTGAGCGGACCTAATGAGCAGTTCTTC	CASSRLSGPNEQFF
-	TRBV7-9	TRBJ1-5	-	TGTGCCAGCAGCAAGACAGAATCCAATCAGCCCCAGCATTTT	CASSKTESNQPQHF
-	TRBV5-4	TRBJ2-5	-	TGTGCCAGCAGCTTTTGGATCCAAGAGACCCAGTACTTC	CASSFWIQETQYF
-	TRBV6-6	TRBJ2-3	-	TGTGCCAGCAGTTACTCGAATCCCACCTACACAGATACGCAGTATTTT	CASSYSNPTYTDTQYF
-	TRBV6-5	TRBJ2-2	-	TGTGCCAGCAGTTACCCTGGGGGAACCGGGGAGCTGTTTTTT	CASSYPGGTGELFF
-	TRBV11-2	TRBJ1-1	-	TGTGCCAGCAGTTCCCTCCAGGGTCCCCCGAACACTGAAGCTTTCTTT	CASSSLQGPPNTEAFF
TRBD2	TRBV19	TRBJ2-5	once	TGTGCCAGCGCTCGGGGACTAGCGGGGGAAGGAGAGACCCAGTACTTC	CASARGLAGEGETQYF
-	TRBV9	TRBJ2-3	-	TGTGCCAGCAGCGTTTCCGGGAGAGAGGGACACGCTCGGCAGTATTTT	CASSVSGREGHARQYF
-	TRBV5-8	TRBJ1-1	-	TGTGCCAGCAGCTCCCAGGGAGGGAGAATGAACACTGAAGCTTTCTTT	CASSSQGGRMNTEAFF
-	TRBV3-1/TRBV3-2	TRBJ2-2	-	TGTGCCAGCAGCCAAGGGGGGAGGTTCTCTCCACCTGCCGGGGAGCTGTTTTTT	CASSQGGRFSPPAGELFF
-	TRBV7-2	TRBJ1-4	-	TGTGCCAGCAGCTTAGATGGCAGGGAAGGTGAAAAACTGTTTTTT	CASSLDGREGEKLFF
-	TRBV14	TRBJ1-2	-	TGTGCCAGCAGCCAAGATGGGCGGACCTATGGCTACACCTTC	CASSQDGRTYGYTF
TRBD1	TRBV10-3	TRBJ1-2	-	TGTGCCATCAACCGACAGGGGGGGGCCAAGGGGTATGGCTACACCTTC	CAINRQGGAKGYGYTF
-	TRBV18	TRBJ2-1	-	TGTGCCAGCTCACTCGGGGGTTACAATGAGCAGTTCTTC	CASSLGGYNEQFF
-	TRBV11-2	TRBJ1-6	-	TGTGCCAGCAGCTTACGGACAGCCTCCTATAATTCACCCCTCCACTTT	CASSLRTASYNSPLHF
TRBD1	TRBV28	TRBJ2-7	-	TGTGCCAGCAGTTGGGACAGGGTCTACGAGCAGTACTTC	CASSWDRVYEQYF
TRBD1	TRBV10-2	TRBJ2-7	-	TGCGCCAGCAGACCGACAGGGACCCCCTACGAGCAGTACTTC	CASRPTGTPYEQYF
-	TRBV11-2	TRBJ2-1	-	TGTGCCAGCAGCTTGAGGGGCAGCTCCTTTTCCTACAATGAGCAGTTCTTC	CASSLRGSSFSYNEQFF
TRBD2	TRBV3-1/TRBV3-2	TRBJ2-1	-	TGTGCCAGCAGCCAACGGGGTGGGGCTAGCGGGAGGGGGTATGAGCAGTTCTTC	CASSQRGGASGRGYEQFF
-	TRBV7-2	TRBJ2-5	few	TGTGCCAGCAGCTTAGCAGGGGGGGCGAATGGAGAGACCCAGTACTTC	CASSLAGGANGETQYF
-	TRBV12-3/TRBV12-4	TRBJ1-1	-	TGTGCCAGCAGTTTGAGGTGGACTGAAGCTTTCTTT	CASSLRWTEAFF
-	TRBV19	TRBJ2-7	-	TGTGCCAGTAGTAGAGGGTCTAAGGGGAGCCCCTACGAGCAGTACTTC	CASSRGSKGSPYEQYF
-	TRBV10-2	TRBJ1-5	-	TGCGCCAGCAGAGAAGACAGATATAGCAATCAGCCCCAGCATTTT	CASREDRYSNQPQHF